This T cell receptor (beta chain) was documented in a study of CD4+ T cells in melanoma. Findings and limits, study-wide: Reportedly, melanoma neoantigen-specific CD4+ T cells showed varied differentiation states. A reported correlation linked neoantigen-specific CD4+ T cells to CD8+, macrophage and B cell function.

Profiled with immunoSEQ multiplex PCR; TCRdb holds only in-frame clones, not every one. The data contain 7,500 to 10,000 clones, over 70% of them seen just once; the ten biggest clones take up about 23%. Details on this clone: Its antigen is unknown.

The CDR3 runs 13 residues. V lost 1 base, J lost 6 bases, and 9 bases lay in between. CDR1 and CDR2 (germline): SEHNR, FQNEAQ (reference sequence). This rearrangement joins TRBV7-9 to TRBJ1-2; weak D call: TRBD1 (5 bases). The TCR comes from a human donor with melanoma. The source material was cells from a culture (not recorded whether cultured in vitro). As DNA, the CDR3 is TGTGCCAGCAGCTTAGAGACAGAGAATGGCTACACCTTC. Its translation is CASSLETENGYTF.